This TCR beta chain was recorded in a study of T cell repertoires in cytomegalovirus infection. Across the study: From public TCR beta signatures came an indication of both CMV infection and matching HLA type.

This clonotype was detected ten times or more. The target antigen is unknown. A single record per CDR3 protein comes from TCRdb applying MiXCR to the reads. The data contain approximately 170,000 distinct CDR3 sequences, under 15% of them singletons. From germline, CDR1 is SEHNR and CDR2 FQNEAQ (reference sequence). Deletions cut 7 bases from V and 6 bases from J, with 22 bases between. There are 15 residues in the CDR3. The study's findings and limits: HLA-C-restricted TCR beta clonotypes specific for CMV led the ex vivo response.

Material for sequencing was PBMCs. The TCR comes from a human donor in good health (CMV status not recorded). Some clones in this sample may be carry-over from other donors' samples. V gene TRBV7-9 combines with J gene TRBJ2-7; a possible D gene is TRBD2 (5 bases). CDR3 nucleotide sequence: TGTGCCAGCAATGGGGATCTCCTAGCTCAACGCGAGCAGTACTTC. Translating it yields CASNGDLLAQREQYF.